What follows are 26 T cell receptor beta chains derived from one specimen sequenced in a study of shared clonotypes between healthy human individuals. The repertoire was sequenced with immunoSEQ multiplex PCR; TCRdb's copy has only in-frame clones and lacks some. The sample has about 1.1 million clones; approximately 80% are singletons. The sample consisted of memory CD4+ T cells from PBMCs. The subset: CD45RA-negative fraction. Receptors were obtained from a man aged 18 to 30 in good health. Some clones in this sample may be carry-over from other donors' samples.

The V gene is TRBV30, the J gene TRBJ1-2, with D tentatively TRBD1 (6 bases). CDR1 is GTSNPN, CDR2 SVGIG, per germline (reference sequence). V was shortened by 7 bases and J by 4 bases, with 19 bases between the two germline ends. The CDR3 has 14 amino acids. The CDR3 loop is CASKAGVWSYGYTF. DNA for the CDR3: TGTGCCTCCAAAGCAGGGGTTTGGAGCTATGGCTACACCTTC.

The chain links TRBV2 to TRBJ2-7; D not resolved. CDR1 SNHLY and CDR2 FYNNEI come from the germline V gene. This CDR3 region has 13 residues. The V end was cut by 3 bases, the J end by 9 bases, with 15 bases between. The CDR3 bases are TGTGCCAGCAGTGACTGGCGGACCAGCGCGCAGTACTTC. This encodes CASSDWRTSAQYF. The full variable domain, rest sourced from reference TRBV2 and TRBJ2-7, is EPEVTQTPSHQVTQMGQEVILRCVPISNHLYFYWYRQILGQKVEFLVSFYNNEISEKSEIFDDQFSVERPDGSNFTLKIRSTKLEDSAMYFCASSDWRTSAQYFGPGTRLTVT.

This rearrangement joins TRBV2 to TRBJ2-5; 9 bases match TRBD2. J gave up 4 bases and V 6 bases, and 12 bases lay outside the gene matches. CDR1 and CDR2 (germline): SNHLY, FYNNEI. This CDR3 comprises 16 residues. CDR3 region: CASRMGRTSVGETQYF. The DNA of the CDR3 is TGTGCCAGCAGGATGGGTAGGACTAGCGTGGGAGAGACCCAGTACTTC.

The chain uses TRBV15 and TRBJ2-5; tentatively, D is TRBD1 (6 bases). Trimming took off 0 bases at V and 4 bases at J, with 12 bases between the two ends. Germline CDR1 LNHNV, CDR2 YYDKDF (reference sequence). The CDR3 is made up of 15 amino acids. The chain's CDR3 is CATSRDPGAPETQYF. The CDR3 DNA sequence: TGTGCCACCAGCAGAGATCCAGGGGCCCCAGAGACCCAGTACTTC.

The V gene is TRBV11-2, the J gene TRBJ2-3; no clear D. The CDR3 loop spans 14 amino acids. The V and J ends lost 4 bases and 0 bases respectively, with 8 bases between them. Per the germline V gene, CDR1 is SGHAT and CDR2 is FQNNGV. The CDR3 sequence is CASSSRLSTDTQYF. In DNA, the CDR3 is TGTGCCAGCAGCTCCCGTTTAAGCACAGATACGCAGTATTTT.

The V gene is TRBV20-1, the J gene TRBJ2-5; the D is unclear. The ends were cut back, 5 bases at V and 5 bases at J, with 9 bases in the middle. Per germline, CDR1 DFQATT and CDR2 SNEGSKA (reference sequence). This CDR3 is 11 amino acids long. The DNA for the CDR3 is TGCAGTGCTCTTAAGCGCGAGACCCAGTACTTC. It is translated as CSALKRETQYF.

The V and J genes are TRBV19 and TRBJ1-4; D not resolved. CDR1 and CDR2 from the germline V gene are LNHDA and SQIVND (reference sequence). Trimming cost V 6 bases and J 7 bases, with 9 bases left between them. The CDR3 totals 12 residues. This CDR3 reads CASRVSGEKLFF. The CDR3 DNA reads TGTGCCAGTAGGGTCTCGGGTGAAAAACTGTTTTTT.

This chain uses TRBV21-1 with TRBJ2-7; TRBD1, the D gene given by the table, was not confirmed from the DNA. TRBV21-1 is a documented pseudogene. The CDR3 runs 16 residues. The CDR3 sequence: CASSIRGQGLSYEQYF. As DNA, the CDR3 is TGTGCCAGCAGCATTCGAGGACAGGGTCTCTCCTACGAGCAGTACTTC.

V usage is TRBV19 and J usage is TRBJ1-3, with D possibly matching TRBD1 (6 bases). The CDR3 is 14 amino acids. Germline V gene sequence: CDR1 LNHDA, CDR2 SQIVND (reference sequence). Deletions cut 5 bases from V and 1 base from J, with 9 bases between. For the CDR3, the DNA is TGTGCCAGTAGTGGCAGGGGATCTGGAAACACCATATATTTT. Its translation: CASSGRGSGNTIYF.

J is TRBJ2-5 and V is TRBV7-8; D is unresolved. V lost 2 bases and J lost 4, with 11 bases in between. Germline CDR1 SGHVS, CDR2 FQNEAQ. CDR3 length: 14 amino acids. CDR3 residues: CASSLSVGGETQYF. The CDR3 DNA is TGTGCCAGCAGCTTATCGGTGGGTGGAGAGACCCAGTACTTC. Using reference TRBV7-8 and TRBJ2-5 for the parts outside the CDR3, the full variable domain is GAGVSQSPRYKVAKRGQDVALRCDPISGHVSLFWYQQALGQGPEFLTYFQNEAQLDKSGLPSDRFFAERPEGSVSTLKIQRTQQEDSAVYLCASSLSVGGETQYFGPGTRLLVL.

This clone was observed at least ten times. The chain uses TRBV2 and TRBJ2-7, with 14 bases matching TRBD2. Trimming at V came to 5 bases and at J to 2 bases, leaving 11 bases not matched to a gene. This CDR3 has 18 residues. Germline CDR1 SNHLY, CDR2 FYNNEI. The CDR3 DNA sequence: TGTGCCAGCAGTCCAGGACTAGCGGGAGGCCTAAGTCCCTACGAGCAGTACTTC. It is translated as CASSPGLAGGLSPYEQYF.

The CDR3 loop is CASSQDPGSYNEQFF. In nucleotides, the CDR3 is TGCGCCAGCAGCCAAGACCCCGGGAGCTACAATGAGCAGTTCTTC. The chain recombines TRBV4-1 with TRBJ2-1; tentative D call: TRBD2 (6 bases). The CDR3 totals 15 residues. V was pared by 0 bases and J by 3 bases, with 9 bases between. Germline CDR1 and CDR2: MGHRA and YSYEKL.

Details on this clone: Given a much more abundant clone one base away, this may be a read error. The chain combines TRBV2 with TRBJ1-1; maybe TRBD1 (6 bases). V was cut by 4 bases and J by 10 bases, with 16 bases left in between. Germline CDR1 and CDR2: SNHLY and FYNNEI. There are 13 residues in the CDR3. CDR3 loop: CASSGTGGSGAFF. The CDR3 nucleotides read TGTGCCAGCAGTGGAACCGGGGGCTCAGGAGCTTTCTTT. The variable domain in full, completed from reference TRBV2 and TRBJ1-1, reads EPEVTQTPSHQVTQMGQEVILRCVPISNHLYFYWYRQILGQKVEFLVSFYNNEISEKSEIFDDQFSVERPDGSNFTLKIRSTKLEDSAMYFCASSGTGGSGAFFGQGTRLTVV.

The V call is TRBV30, the J call TRBJ1-2, with D possibly being TRBD1 (5 bases). V was shortened by 4 bases and J by 1 base, with 7 bases between the two germline ends. The CDR3 has 12 amino acids. Germline loops: CDR1 GTSNPN, CDR2 SVGIG (reference sequence). In DNA form, the CDR3 reads TGTGCCTGGAAGGACATTAACTATGGCTACACCTTC. Its protein is CAWKDINYGYTF. The whole variable domain, filled in from reference TRBV30 and TRBJ1-2, reads SQTIHQWPATLVQPVGSPLSLECTVEGTSNPNLYWYRQAAGRGLQLLFYSVGIGQISSEVPQNLSASRPQDRQFILSSKKLLLSDSGFYLCAWKDINYGYTFGSGTRLTVV.

This chain links TRBV6-1 with TRBJ2-7; D may be TRBD1 or TRBD2 (5 bases each). Germline V gene data show CDR1 as MNHNS and CDR2 as SASEGT. V lost 6 bases and J 0 bases, leaving 9 bases between the germline ends. This CDR3 is built from 13 residues. CDR3 in DNA: TGTGCCAGCAGCTGGGACGGCTCCTACGAGCAGTACTTC. This encodes CASSWDGSYEQYF.

This clone was seen once. V and J are TRBV13 and TRBJ2-7, with 8 bases that match TRBD2. The V gene end was trimmed by 5 bases and the J gene end by 9 bases; junction bases not matched to a gene: 18. CDR3 length equals 16 residues. Germline V CDR1 and CDR2: PRHDT, FYEKMQ (reference sequence). CDR3 coding DNA: TGTGCCAGCAGCAACTCCCCTCCAGCGGGAGAATTAGTGCAGTACTTC. Amino acids: CASSNSPPAGELVQYF.

The rearrangement uses TRBV27 and TRBJ2-7; 7 nucleotides align to TRBD1. CDR3 size: 13 residues. V lost 10 bases and J lost 2; bases outside the gene matches: 8. Germline values: CDR1 MNHEY, CDR2 SMNVEV (reference sequence). The CDR3 nucleotides read TGTGCCACCTCGCAAGGGGGCCCCTACGAGCAGTACTTC. Amino acids: CATSQGGPYEQYF.

This rearrangement joins TRBV20-1 to TRBJ1-4, with D perhaps TRBD1 (5 bases). Trimming left V 6 bases short and J 12 bases short, with 11 bases between. The CDR3 totals 10 residues. Germline CDR1 and CDR2: DFQATT and SNEGSKA (reference sequence). The CDR3 nucleotides read TGCAGTGCCGGGGCGGCGGAACTGTTTTTT. Its protein is CSAGAAELFF.

In nucleotides, the CDR3 is TGCGCCAGCAGCTTGGGACCGGCCAATCAGCCCCAGCATTTT. Protein sequence: CASSLGPANQPQHF. The chain uses TRBV5-1 and TRBJ1-5; D remains unclear. With 0 bases removed from V and 3 bases from J, the gap between germline ends came to 7 bases. The CDR3 length is 14 residues. Germline V gives CDR1 SGHRS, CDR2 YFSETQ.

In regard to this clone: Other DNA sequences in the same sample also yield this CDR3. The V call is TRBV18, the J call TRBJ1-1; D may be TRBD1 (6 bases). Germline CDR1 reads KGHSH; CDR2 reads LQKENI. There are 14 residues in the CDR3. Trimming stripped 3 bases from V and 1 base from J, with 9 bases between. The CDR3 here is CASSPGQGNTEAFF. The CDR3 DNA reads as TGTGCCAGCTCACCGGGACAAGGGAACACTGAAGCTTTCTTT.

The chain joins TRBV5-4 to TRBJ2-1; D is possibly TRBD1 (5 bases). The V gene lost 4 bases and the J gene lost 1 base, with 12 bases spanning the gap. The germline V gene encodes CDR1 SGHNT and CDR2 YYREEE (reference sequence). The CDR3 has 15 amino acids. Here the CDR3 DNA reads TGTGCCAGCAGCCTTGACTCAGGGTCCTACAATGAGCAGTTCTTC. The encoded protein is CASSLDSGSYNEQFF. Together with reference TRBV5-4 and TRBJ2-1, the CDR3 gives the full variable domain: ETGVTQSPTHLIKTRGQQVTLRCSSQSGHNTVSWYQQALGQGPQFIFQYYREEENGRGNFPPRFSGLQFPNYSSELNVNALELDDSALYLCASSLDSGSYNEQFFGPGTRLTVL.

This clone turned up a few times. V gene TRBV7-9 combines with J gene TRBJ1-1, with TRBD1 matching over 9 bases. CDR3 length: 14 amino acids. The germline gives CDR1 SEHNR, CDR2 FQNEAQ (reference sequence). Trimming at V came to 5 bases and at J to 5 bases, leaving 6 bases not matched to a gene. Here the CDR3 reads CASSPGQGWTEAFF. CDR3 nucleotide sequence: TGTGCCAGCAGCCCTGGACAGGGGTGGACTGAAGCTTTCTTT.

The rearrangement joins TRBV6-6 to TRBJ1-2; 8 nucleotides align to TRBD1. The CDR3 is 13 residues long. V was clipped by 0 bases and J by 7 bases; unmatched bases: 1. Germline loops: CDR1 MNHNY, CDR2 SVGAGI (reference sequence). The CDR3 loop is CASSYSTGVGYTF. The CDR3 bases are TGTGCCAGCAGTTACTCGACAGGGGTTGGCTACACCTTC.

The CDR3 loop is CAVTGGPYEQYF. The CDR3 bases are TGTGCCGTCACGGGGGGCCCCTACGAGCAGTACTTC. This chain connects TRBV2 to TRBJ2-7, with D maybe TRBD2 (7 bases). Deletions cut 11 bases from V and 2 bases from J, with 13 bases between. Germline loops: CDR1 SNHLY, CDR2 FYNNEI. The CDR3 runs to 12 residues.

As concerns this clone: The same CDR3 can be traced to other DNA sequences in this sample. The rearrangement joins TRBV28 to TRBJ1-1; no definite D call. The CDR3 is 13 amino acids. Germline CDR1 reads MDHEN; CDR2 reads SYDVKM. Trimming removed 2 bases from V and 1 base from J, with 5 bases in between. The CDR3 reads CASSLRQNTEAFF. The DNA of the CDR3 is TGTGCCAGCAGTTTACGACAGAACACTGAAGCTTTCTTT.

The J gene is TRBJ1-1, the V gene TRBV7-9; D call uncertain. CDR3 size: 13 residues. V lost 1 base to trimming and J lost 11 bases, with 14 bases between them. Germline V gene sequence: CDR1 SEHNR, CDR2 FQNEAQ (reference sequence). The CDR3 sequence is CASSLVTVGPAFF. CDR3 in DNA: TGTGCCAGCAGCTTAGTGACGGTGGGCCCGGCTTTCTTT. The full variable domain, in which reference TRBV7-9 and TRBJ1-1 provide the parts outside the CDR3, is DTGVSQNPRHKITKRGQNVTFRCDPISEHNRLYWYRQTLGQGPEFLTYFQNEAQLEKSRLLSDRFSAERPKGSFSTLEIQRTEQGDSAMYLCASSLVTVGPAFFGQGTRLTVV.